The present TCR beta chain was sequenced within a study of OX40 agonist ivuxolimab in advanced cancers. The CDR3 is made up of 15 amino acids. Trimming cost V 0 bases and J 9 bases, with 13 bases left between them. Germline-derived CDR1 and CDR2 are SGHRS and YFSETQ. Blood specimens came from baseline, cycle 4 day 1, and cycle 7 day 1. Produced via immunoSEQ multiplex PCR; TCRdb's table is partial and in-frame only. The repertoire includes some 98,000 clones, roughly 93% of them detected once, and around 0.28% sits in the top ten. The sequence came from an adult with an advanced solid tumor such as melanoma, head and neck, liver or kidney cancer. The V and J genes are TRBV5-1 and TRBJ1-6; a weak D match, TRBD1 (5 bases). The sequencing here drew on CD4+ or CD8+ T cells sorted from blood, taken in a trial of the OX40 agonist ivuxolimab. CDR3 amino acids: CASSLVRGKGSPLHF. For the CDR3, the DNA is TGCGCCAGCAGCTTGGTCCGGGGGAAGGGTTCACCCCTCCACTTT. The full variable domain, in which reference TRBV5-1 and TRBJ1-6 provide the parts outside the CDR3, is KAGVTQTPRYLIKTRGQQVTLSCSPISGHRSVSWYQQTPGQGLQFLFEYFSETQRNKGNFPGRFSGRQFSNSRSEMNVSTLELGDSALYLCASSLVRGKGSPLHFGNGTRLTVT.